This T cell receptor (beta chain) was found in a study of CD4 T cells in relation to SARS-CoV-2 and coronaviruses. Sequencing used immunoSEQ multiplex PCR; TCRdb keeps in-frame clones, though not all of them. In the table there are 35,000 to 45,000 clones, over 75% of which are singletons. Germline-derived CDR1 and CDR2 are SGHTA and FQGTGA. The CDR3 covers 13 residues. The junction had 7 bases not matched to a gene; V was cut back by 6 bases and J by 6 bases. To note about this clone: Its target is not known.

The chain joins TRBV7-3 to TRBJ2-5, with TRBD1 matching over 7 bases. The clonotype comes from an adult with COVID-19. Sequences were obtained from memory CD4+ T cells from PBMCs, cultured in vitro. The CDR3 spells CASSPTGLKTQYF. The DNA for the CDR3 is TGTGCCAGCAGTCCGACAGGGTTGAAGACCCAGTACTTC. Together with reference TRBV7-3 and TRBJ2-5, the CDR3 gives the full variable domain: GAGVSQTPSNKVTEKGKYVELRCDPISGHTALYWYRQSLGQGPEFLIYFQGTGAADDSGLPNDRFFAVRPEGSVSTLKIQRTERGDSAVYLCASSPTGLKTQYFGPGTRLLVL.